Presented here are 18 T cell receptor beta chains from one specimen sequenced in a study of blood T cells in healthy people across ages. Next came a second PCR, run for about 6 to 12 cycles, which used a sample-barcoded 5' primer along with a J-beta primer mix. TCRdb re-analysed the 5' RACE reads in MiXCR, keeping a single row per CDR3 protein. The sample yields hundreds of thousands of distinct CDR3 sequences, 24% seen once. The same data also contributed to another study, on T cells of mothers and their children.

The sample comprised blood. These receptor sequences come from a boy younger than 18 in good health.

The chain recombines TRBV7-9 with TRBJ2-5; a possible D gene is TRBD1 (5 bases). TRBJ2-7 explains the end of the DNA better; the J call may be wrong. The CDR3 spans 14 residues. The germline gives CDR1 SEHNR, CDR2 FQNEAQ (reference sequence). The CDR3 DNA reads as TGTGCCAGCAGCTTACCGACAGCCTCCTACGAGCAGTACTTC. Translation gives CASSLPTASYEQYF.

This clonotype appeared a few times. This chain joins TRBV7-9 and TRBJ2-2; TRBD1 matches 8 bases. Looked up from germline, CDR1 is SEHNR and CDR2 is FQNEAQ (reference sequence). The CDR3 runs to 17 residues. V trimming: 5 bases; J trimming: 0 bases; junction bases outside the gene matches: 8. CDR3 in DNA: TGTGCCAGCAGCACAGGGACAGGAAAAGCGAACACCGGGGAGCTGTTTTTT. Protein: CASSTGTGKANTGELFF.

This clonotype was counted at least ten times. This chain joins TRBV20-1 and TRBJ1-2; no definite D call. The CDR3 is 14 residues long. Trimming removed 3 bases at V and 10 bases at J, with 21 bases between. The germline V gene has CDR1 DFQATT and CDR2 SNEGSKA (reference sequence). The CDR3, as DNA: TGCAGTGCTAGTAAATTGGGGAGCAGCTTTGCCTACACCTTC. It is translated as CSASKLGSSFAYTF.

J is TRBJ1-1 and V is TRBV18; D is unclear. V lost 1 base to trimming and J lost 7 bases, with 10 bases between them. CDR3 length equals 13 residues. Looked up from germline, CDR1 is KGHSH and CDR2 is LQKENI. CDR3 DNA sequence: TGTGCCAGCTCACCACGGGTAGAAAATGAAGCTTTCTTT. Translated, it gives CASSPRVENEAFF.

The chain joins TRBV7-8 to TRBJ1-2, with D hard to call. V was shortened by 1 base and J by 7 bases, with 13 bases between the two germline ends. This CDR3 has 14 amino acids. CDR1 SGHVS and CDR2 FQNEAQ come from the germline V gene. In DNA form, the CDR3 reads TGTGCCAGCAGCTTAGGGCGCAAGGCGCGTGGCTACACCTTC. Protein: CASSLGRKARGYTF.

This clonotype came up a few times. In nucleotides, the CDR3 is TGTGCCAGCAGCCGGGACCTCTCACTCCAAGAGACCCAGTACTTC. It yields the protein CASSRDLSLQETQYF. The J gene is TRBJ2-5, the V gene TRBV7-9, with D possibly being TRBD1 or TRBD2 (5 bases each). Looked up from germline, CDR1 is SEHNR and CDR2 is FQNEAQ (reference sequence). This CDR3 spans 15 amino acids. The V gene lost 5 bases and the J gene lost 1 base, with 14 bases spanning the gap.

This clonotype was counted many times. CDR3 DNA: TGCAGCGTTGAAGTAGGTCCAAGCTGGATGAACACTGAAGCTTTCTTT. This translates into CSVEVGPSWMNTEAFF. The rearrangement links TRBV29-1 to TRBJ1-1; D not resolved. Trimming cost V 1 base and J 0 bases, with 15 bases left between them. Germline V lookup: CDR1 SQVTM, CDR2 ANQGSEA. This CDR3 has 16 amino acids.

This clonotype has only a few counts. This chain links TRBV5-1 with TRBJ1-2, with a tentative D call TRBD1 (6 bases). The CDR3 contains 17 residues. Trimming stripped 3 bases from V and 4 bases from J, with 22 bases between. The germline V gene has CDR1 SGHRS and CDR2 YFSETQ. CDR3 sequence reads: CASSSSHRASRPYGYTF. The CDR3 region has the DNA TGCGCCAGCAGCTCATCCCACAGGGCATCGAGACCCTATGGCTACACCTTC.

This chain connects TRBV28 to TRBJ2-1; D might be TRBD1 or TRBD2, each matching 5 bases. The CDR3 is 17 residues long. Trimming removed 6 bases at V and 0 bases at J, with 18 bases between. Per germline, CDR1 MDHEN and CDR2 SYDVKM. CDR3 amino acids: CASSPAGTQGSYNEQFF. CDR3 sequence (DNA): TGTGCCAGCAGCCCAGCCGGGACGCAAGGCTCCTACAATGAGCAGTTCTTC.

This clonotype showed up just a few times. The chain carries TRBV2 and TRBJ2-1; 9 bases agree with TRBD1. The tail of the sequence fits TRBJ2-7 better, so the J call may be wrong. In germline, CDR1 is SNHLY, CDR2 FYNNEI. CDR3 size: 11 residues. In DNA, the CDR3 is TGTGCCAGCAGGGGACAGGGTGAACAGTACTTC. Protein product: CASRGQGEQYF.

The CDR3 coding sequence is TGTGCCAGCAGTTCCAACCCGACCCGCTCCTACAATGAGCAGTTCTTC. Amino acid sequence: CASSSNPTRSYNEQFF. The chain has TRBV12-3 or TRBV12-4 and TRBJ2-1; D unresolved. V was trimmed by 4 bases and J by 0 bases, leaving 13 bases between them. There are 16 residues in the CDR3.

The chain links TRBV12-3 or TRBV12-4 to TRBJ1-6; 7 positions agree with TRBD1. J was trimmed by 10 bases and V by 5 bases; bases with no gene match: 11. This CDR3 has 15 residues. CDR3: CASSPTGFIRSPLHF. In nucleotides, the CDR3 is TGTGCCAGCAGTCCGACAGGGTTTATTCGGTCACCCCTCCACTTT.

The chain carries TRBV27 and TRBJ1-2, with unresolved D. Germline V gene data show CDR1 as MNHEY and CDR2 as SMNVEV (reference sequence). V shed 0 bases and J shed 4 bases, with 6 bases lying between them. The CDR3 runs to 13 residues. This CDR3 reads CASSLSKGYGYTF. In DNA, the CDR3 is TGTGCCAGCAGTTTATCGAAGGGCTATGGCTACACCTTC.

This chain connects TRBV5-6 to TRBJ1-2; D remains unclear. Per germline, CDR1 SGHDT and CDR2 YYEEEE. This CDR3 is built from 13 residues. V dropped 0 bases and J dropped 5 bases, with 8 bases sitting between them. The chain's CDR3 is CASSLGPIYGYTF. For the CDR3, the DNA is TGTGCCAGCAGCTTGGGACCGATTTATGGCTACACCTTC.

The CDR3 DNA sequence: TGTGCCAGTAGTCCGGGACAGTCCCCGGGCGAGCAGTACTTC. It specifies CASSPGQSPGEQYF. The chain recombines TRBV19 with TRBJ2-5, with TRBD1 matching 7 bases. The J call may be in error: the DNA end matches TRBJ2-7 better. Germline lookup yields CDR1 LNHDA and CDR2 SQIVND (reference sequence). This CDR3 has 14 residues.

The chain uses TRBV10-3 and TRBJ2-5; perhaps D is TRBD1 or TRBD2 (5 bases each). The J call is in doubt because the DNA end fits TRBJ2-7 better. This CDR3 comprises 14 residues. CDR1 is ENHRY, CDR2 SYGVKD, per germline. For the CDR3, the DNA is TGTGCCATCAGTGTGGCAGGGAGTGAGTACGAGCAGTACTTC. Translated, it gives CAISVAGSEYEQYF.

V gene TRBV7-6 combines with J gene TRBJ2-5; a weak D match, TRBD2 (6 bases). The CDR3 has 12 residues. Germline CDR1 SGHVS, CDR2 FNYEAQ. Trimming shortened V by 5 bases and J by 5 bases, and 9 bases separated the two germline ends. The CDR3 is CASSTGVETQYF. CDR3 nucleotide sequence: TGTGCCAGCAGCACGGGGGTGGAGACCCAGTACTTC.

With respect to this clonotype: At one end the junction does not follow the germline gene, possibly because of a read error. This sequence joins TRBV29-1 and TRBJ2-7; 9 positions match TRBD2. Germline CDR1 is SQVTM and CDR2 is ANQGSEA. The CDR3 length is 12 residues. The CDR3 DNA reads TGCAGCGTTGTGAGGGTAGCGGGAGTGGGGAACTTC. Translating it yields CSVVRVAGVGNF.